Each of the 22 T cell receptor beta chains below was sequenced from the same sample in a study of OX40 agonist ivuxolimab in advanced cancers. Assay: immunoSEQ multiplex PCR; the TCRdb copy retains only in-frame clones and omits some. The table has 120,000 or so clones, approximately 89% seen once; the top ten hold less than 0.35%. Sequences were derived from CD4+ or CD8+ T cells sorted from blood, sampled in a trial of the OX40 agonist ivuxolimab. These receptors came from an adult with an advanced solid tumor such as melanoma, head and neck, liver or kidney cancer.

The gene calls are TRBV30 and TRBJ2-2, with 7 bases that match TRBD2. Germline values: CDR1 GTSNPN, CDR2 SVGIG (reference sequence). There are 13 residues in the CDR3. After removal of 5 bases from V and 3 bases from J, the junction contained 3 bases not matched to a gene. CDR3 DNA sequence: TGTGCCTGGTCGGGACTACACACCGGGGAGCTGTTTTTT. Its translation is CAWSGLHTGELFF.

This sequence joins TRBV28 and TRBJ2-1; TRBD2 matches 9 bases. Germline V CDR1 and CDR2: MDHEN, SYDVKM. The junction had 8 bases not matched to a gene; V was cut back by 8 bases and J by 0 bases. This CDR3 comprises 16 residues. The chain's CDR3 is CASSLPSGNSYNEQFF. In DNA form, the CDR3 reads TGTGCCAGCTCTCTACCTAGCGGGAACTCCTACAATGAGCAGTTCTTC.

The chain uses TRBV9 and TRBJ2-3; TRBD1 might be the D (6 bases). This CDR3 has 16 amino acids. From germline, CDR1 is SGDLS and CDR2 YYNGEE. V dropped 3 bases and J dropped 0 bases, with 14 bases sitting between them. The CDR3 reads CASSARRGESTDTQYF. CDR3 nucleotide sequence: TGTGCCAGCAGCGCCCGCAGGGGAGAGAGCACAGATACGCAGTATTTT.

The rearrangement links TRBV7-9 to TRBJ2-6, with no clear D. V was cut by 2 bases and J by 0 bases, with 5 bases left in between. The CDR3 has 15 amino acids. Germline CDR1 SEHNR, CDR2 FQNEAQ (reference sequence). The CDR3 spells CASSLWGSGANVLTF. For the CDR3, the DNA is TGTGCCAGCAGCTTATGGGGCTCTGGGGCCAACGTCCTGACTTTC.

The gene calls are TRBV5-4 and TRBJ1-6, with a weak D call TRBD1 (5 bases). V lost 0 bases and J lost 10, with 11 bases in between. CDR3 length: 14 residues. Looked up from germline, CDR1 is SGHNT and CDR2 is YYREEE (reference sequence). CDR3 residues: CASSLGQGASPLHF. The DNA for the CDR3 is TGTGCCAGCAGCTTGGGCCAGGGAGCATCACCCCTCCACTTT.

The rearrangement joins TRBV7-2 to TRBJ2-7; D remains ambiguous. This CDR3 comprises 14 residues. V shed 5 bases and J shed 5 bases, with 16 bases lying between them. CDR1 and CDR2 from the germline V gene are SGHTA and FQGNSA. As DNA, the CDR3 is TGTGCCAGCAGCCGGGCAGACCCCCTAAACGAGCAGTACTTC. Protein sequence: CASSRADPLNEQYF.

The rearrangement joins TRBV13 to TRBJ1-3; D possibly corresponds to TRBD1 (5 bases). V gave up 4 bases and J gave up 2 bases, with 15 bases separating them. CDR1 is PRHDT and CDR2 is FYEKMQ in the germline V gene (reference sequence). This CDR3 contains 16 residues. The chain's CDR3 is CASSWGRQQAGNTIYF. CDR3 in DNA: TGTGCCAGCAGCTGGGGTCGACAGCAAGCTGGAAACACCATATATTTT.

This chain connects TRBV5-1 to TRBJ2-1; D assignment may be TRBD1 or TRBD2 (6 bases each). The CDR3 length is 14 residues. Germline CDR1 is SGHRS and CDR2 is YFSETQ. V dropped 4 bases and J dropped 10 bases, with 18 bases sitting between them. CDR3 DNA: TGCGCCAGCAGCGTTAACAGGGAAGCGGGCGAGCAGTTCTTC. Its protein is CASSVNREAGEQFF.

V gene TRBV4-3 combines with J gene TRBJ2-5, with D possibly called TRBD1 or TRBD2 (6 bases each). The CDR3 consists of 15 residues. The ends were cut back, 2 bases at V and 5 bases at J, with 15 bases in the middle. Germline-derived CDR1 and CDR2 are LGHNA and YSLEER. The CDR3 DNA sequence: TGCGCCAGCAGCCAATCGGACAGACTAGGGGAGACCCAGTACTTC. It codes for CASSQSDRLGETQYF.

This chain uses TRBV7-9 with TRBJ1-1; unclear D gene. Germline loops: CDR1 SEHNR, CDR2 FQNEAQ (reference sequence). This CDR3 spans 13 amino acids. Trimming took off 4 bases at V and 9 bases at J, with 15 bases between the two ends. CDR3 coding DNA: TGTGCCAGCAGCTCGTACGGGCCGATGAAAGCTTTCTTT. Translating gives CASSSYGPMKAFF.

The chain combines TRBV11-2 with TRBJ1-5, with D unresolved. Germline V CDR1 and CDR2: SGHAT, FQNNGV. Between the trimmed V and J ends, which lost 4 bases and 6 bases, there was a span of 13 bases. There are 14 residues in the CDR3. The CDR3 DNA follows: TGTGCCAGCAGCTCTGGACTGAGCGGTCAGCCCCAGCATTTT. This translates into CASSSGLSGQPQHF. Full variable domain (rest looked up from reference TRBV11-2 and TRBJ1-5): EAGVAQSPRYKIIEKRQSVAFWCNPISGHATLYWYQQILGQGPKLLIQFQNNGVVDDSQLPKDRFSAERLKGVDSTLKIQPAKLEDSAVYLCASSSGLSGQPQHFGDGTRLSIL.

The chain joins TRBV7-6 to TRBJ1-4; D perhaps matches TRBD1 (6 bases). Deletions cut 3 bases from V and 5 bases from J, with 19 bases between. CDR1 and CDR2 from the germline V gene are SGHVS and FNYEAQ. The CDR3 contains 17 residues. The CDR3 reads CASSFEPSGESNEKLFF. DNA of the CDR3: TGTGCCAGCAGCTTTGAACCTTCAGGGGAGTCCAATGAAAAACTGTTTTTT.

The rearrangement joins TRBV19 to TRBJ2-1; D is unresolved. V lost 5 bases, J lost 0 bases, and 14 bases lay in between. This CDR3 spans 16 amino acids. CDR1 and CDR2 (germline): LNHDA, SQIVND (reference sequence). The CDR3 DNA sequence: TGTGCCAGTAGTCTCCGGACGTTACGCTCCTACAATGAGCAGTTCTTC. It translates to CASSLRTLRSYNEQFF.

The V gene is TRBV7-9, the J gene TRBJ1-2; no clear D gene. The CDR3 is 13 amino acids. The V gene lost 5 bases and the J gene lost 2 bases, with 9 bases spanning the gap. Per the germline V gene, CDR1 is SEHNR and CDR2 is FQNEAQ (reference sequence). DNA for the CDR3: TGTGCCAGCAGCCAACAGCAGAACTATGGCTACACCTTC. Protein: CASSQQQNYGYTF.

This chain joins TRBV7-6 and TRBJ1-5; D unresolved. This CDR3 contains 15 residues. Germline V CDR1 and CDR2: SGHVS, FNYEAQ. V was trimmed by 4 bases and J by 5 bases, leaving 15 bases between them. Here the CDR3 DNA reads TGTGCCAGCAGCTCCTCTGTGGGCATCGATCAGCCCCAGCATTTT. This sequence encodes CASSSSVGIDQPQHF.

The rearrangement uses TRBV5-6 and TRBJ1-6, with D unresolved. The CDR3 totals 15 residues. Trimming removed 4 bases at V and 4 bases at J, with 12 bases between. Per germline, CDR1 SGHDT and CDR2 YYEEEE. In nucleotides, the CDR3 is TGTGCCAGCAGCCCTGGAAGCCCGTATAATTCACCCCTCCACTTT. It codes for CASSPGSPYNSPLHF.

CDR3 nucleotide sequence: TGTGCCAGCAGCTCTACGGCCGGAGTCTCCCGGGGCTACACCTTC. Translated: CASSSTAGVSRGYTF. V is TRBV7-9 and J is TRBJ1-2; D remains ambiguous. The CDR3 totals 15 residues. Germline V gene sequence: CDR1 SEHNR, CDR2 FQNEAQ (reference sequence). V lost 4 bases, J lost 8 bases, and 20 bases lay in between.

The chain uses TRBV11-2 and TRBJ2-5; TRBD1 agrees at 8 bases. J lost 0 bases, V lost 2 bases, and 2 bases had no gene match. Germline CDR1 and CDR2: SGHAT and FQNNGV. This CDR3 region has 15 residues. The CDR3 nucleotides are TGTGCCAGCAGCTTAATACAGGGGGACCAAGAGACCCAGTACTTC. Protein product: CASSLIQGDQETQYF.

This clone was counted only a few times. The V and J genes are TRBV7-3 and TRBJ2-7, with a weak D call TRBD2 (5 bases). The CDR3 runs to 14 residues. Deletions cut 5 bases from V and 0 bases from J, with 11 bases between. From germline, CDR1 is SGHTA and CDR2 FQGTGA. CDR3 coding DNA: TGTGCCAGCAGCGAGGGCCGGAGCTCCTACGAGCAGTACTTC. It translates to CASSEGRSSYEQYF.

The chain uses TRBV30 and TRBJ1-1; D is unresolved. This CDR3 has 13 amino acids. Germline V gene data show CDR1 as GTSNPN and CDR2 as SVGIG (reference sequence). V lost 7 bases and J lost 2, with 14 bases in between. CDR3 residues: CASQRGANTEAFF. The CDR3 DNA reads as TGTGCCTCACAAAGAGGTGCCAACACTGAAGCTTTCTTT.

The rearrangement links TRBV19 to TRBJ2-1; no definite D call. Germline V gives CDR1 LNHDA, CDR2 SQIVND (reference sequence). The length of the CDR3 is 14 residues. Trimming shortened V by 2 bases and J by 8 bases, and 13 bases separated the two germline ends. The CDR3, as DNA: TGTGCCAGTAGTATAAGCCCCTCTATCTATGAGCAGTTCTTC. This sequence encodes CASSISPSIYEQFF.

The chain employs TRBV5-1 and TRBJ2-5, with 7 bases that match TRBD2. From germline, CDR1 is SGHRS and CDR2 YFSETQ. V shed 3 bases and J 2 bases; nucleotides not matched to a gene: 10. CDR3 length: 16 amino acids. The CDR3 reads CASSSTTGGWQETQYF. CDR3 DNA sequence: TGCGCCAGCAGCTCCACAACGGGGGGATGGCAAGAGACCCAGTACTTC.